One T cell receptor beta chain is described in this entry. The antigen is unknown. Other DNA sequences of this sample code for an identical CDR3. Only CD45RO-negative cells positively selected for CCR7 counted as naive CD8 cells, so terminally differentiated effector memory CD45RA+ cells were excluded. Nashville, Tennessee was home to all donors, who were Caucasian adults. The protocol was immunoSEQ multiplex PCR, while the TCRdb copy is restricted to in-frame clones and leaves out a portion. The sample yields some 2.1 million clones, just under 95% seen once. This entry comes from a study of shared clonotypes between healthy human individuals. Background on the study: Every donor yielded three CD4 naive, three CD4 memory, two CD8 naive and one CD8 memory plate. Study findings and constraints: Non-shared clonotypes had lower generation probabilities than clonotypes shared by all four sorted-subset donors.

Source material: naive CD8+ T cells sorted from blood. The origin of this receptor is a young man in good health.

The CDR3 bases are TGTGCCAGCAGCTTAGGAGCTAGCGGGGGCTACGAGCAGTACTTC. It encodes CASSLGASGGYEQYF. This chain uses TRBV11-2 with TRBJ2-7; 10 bases map to TRBD2. The V and J ends lost 1 base and 3 bases, in that order; junction bases with no gene match: 3. The CDR3 runs to 15 residues. Germline V gene data show CDR1 as SGHAT and CDR2 as FQNNGV.